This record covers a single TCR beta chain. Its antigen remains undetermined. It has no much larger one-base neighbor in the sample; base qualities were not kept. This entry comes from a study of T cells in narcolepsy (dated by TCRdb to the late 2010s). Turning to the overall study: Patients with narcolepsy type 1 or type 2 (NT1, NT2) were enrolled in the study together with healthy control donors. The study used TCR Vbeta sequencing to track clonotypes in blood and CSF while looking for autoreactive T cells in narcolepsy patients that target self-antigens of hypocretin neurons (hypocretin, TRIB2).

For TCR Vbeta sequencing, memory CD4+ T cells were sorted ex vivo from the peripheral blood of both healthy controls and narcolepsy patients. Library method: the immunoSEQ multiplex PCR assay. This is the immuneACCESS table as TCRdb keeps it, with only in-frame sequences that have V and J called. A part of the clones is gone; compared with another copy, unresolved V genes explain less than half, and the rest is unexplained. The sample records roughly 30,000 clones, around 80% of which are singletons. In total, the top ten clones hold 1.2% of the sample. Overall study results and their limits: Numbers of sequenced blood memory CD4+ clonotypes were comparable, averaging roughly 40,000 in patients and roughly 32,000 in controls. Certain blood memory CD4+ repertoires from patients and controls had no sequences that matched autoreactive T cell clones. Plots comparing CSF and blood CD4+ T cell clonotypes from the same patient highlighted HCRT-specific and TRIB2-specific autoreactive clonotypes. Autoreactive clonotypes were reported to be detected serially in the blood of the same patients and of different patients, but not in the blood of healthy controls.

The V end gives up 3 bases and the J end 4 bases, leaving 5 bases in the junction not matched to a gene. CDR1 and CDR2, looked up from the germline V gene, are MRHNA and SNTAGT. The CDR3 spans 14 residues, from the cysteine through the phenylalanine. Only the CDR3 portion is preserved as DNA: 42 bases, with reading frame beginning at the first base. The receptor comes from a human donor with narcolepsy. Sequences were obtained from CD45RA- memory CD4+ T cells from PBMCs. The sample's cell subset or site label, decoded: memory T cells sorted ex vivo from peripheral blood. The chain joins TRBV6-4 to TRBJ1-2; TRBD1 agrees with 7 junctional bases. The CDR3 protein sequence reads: CASSERGGAYGYTF. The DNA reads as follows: TGTGCCAGCAGTGAAAGAGGGGGCGCCTATGGCTACACCTTC.